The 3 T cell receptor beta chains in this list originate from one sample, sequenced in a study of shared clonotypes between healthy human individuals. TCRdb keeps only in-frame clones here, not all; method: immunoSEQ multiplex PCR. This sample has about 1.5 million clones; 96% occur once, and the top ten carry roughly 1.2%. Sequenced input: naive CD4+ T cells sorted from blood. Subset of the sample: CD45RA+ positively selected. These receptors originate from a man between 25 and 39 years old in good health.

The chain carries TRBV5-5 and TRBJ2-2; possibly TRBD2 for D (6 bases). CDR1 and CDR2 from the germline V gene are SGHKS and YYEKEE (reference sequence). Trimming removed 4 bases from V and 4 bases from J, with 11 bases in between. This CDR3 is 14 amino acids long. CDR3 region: CASSPTSFTGELFF. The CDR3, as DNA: TGTGCCAGCAGCCCAACTAGCTTCACCGGGGAGCTGTTTTTT.

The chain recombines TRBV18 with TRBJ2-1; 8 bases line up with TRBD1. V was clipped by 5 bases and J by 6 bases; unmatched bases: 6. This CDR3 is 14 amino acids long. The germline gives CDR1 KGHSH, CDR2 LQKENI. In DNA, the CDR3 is TGTGCCAGCTCAACTAGGACAGGGAGCAATGAGCAGTTCTTC. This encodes CASSTRTGSNEQFF.

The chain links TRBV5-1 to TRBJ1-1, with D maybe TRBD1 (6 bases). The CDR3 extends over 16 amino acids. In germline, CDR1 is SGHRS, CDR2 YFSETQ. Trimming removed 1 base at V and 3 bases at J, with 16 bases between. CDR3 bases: TGCGCCAGCAGCTTGTTTCAGGGGTATGGGGACACTGAAGCTTTCTTT. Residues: CASSLFQGYGDTEAFF.